The 23 T cell receptor beta chains reported below all come from one sample, sequenced in a study of T cell clonality in common variable immunodeficiency (dated by TCRdb to the mid-2010s). Beyond this particular receptor, the publication reports: Fewer deletions and N-nucleotide insertions were reportedly observed in CVID TCRbeta sequences, and highly modified clones with 13 or more V deletions were reportedly absent from CVID TCRbeta sequences.

The method was the immunoSEQ multiplex PCR assay. TCRdb holds this immuneACCESS table with in-frame rearrangements only. Some clones are missing; in checked studies, unresolved V genes explain under half, and the rest has no known cause. Across this sample, about 19,000 clones were tabulated and none appeared just once. The ten largest clones capture 20% to 25% of the sample. For these TCRs, the target antigens are not known. Sequencing was performed on peripheral blood mononuclear cells. Receptors originate from a human donor with common variable immunodeficiency.

As regards this clone: The read ends 3 residues before the CDR3 terminus; that terminus is restored from the germline J gene. This chain links TRBV20-1 with TRBJ2-1; tentative D call: TRBD2 (6 bases). Germline-derived CDR1 and CDR2 are DFQATT and SNEGSKA (reference sequence). The CDR3 extends over 15 amino acids. The V end was cut by 1 base, the J end by 2 bases, with 12 bases between. This chain's CDR3 is CSARGETRAYNEQFF. CDR3 bases read: TGCAGTGCTAGAGGTGAGACTAGAGCCTACAATGAG.

This clone was observed a few times. Sequencing ends 3 residues short of the CDR3 end; the germline J gene provides the rest. The chain links TRBV2 to TRBJ2-2; D ambiguous. The germline CDR1 and CDR2 sequences are SNHLY and FYNNEI. The V end was cut by 7 bases, the J end by 6 bases, with 9 bases between. The CDR3 has 12 residues. The sequenced part of the CDR3 DNA is TGTGCCAGCATCCAGGCGTCCGGGGAG. Amino acid sequence: CASIQASGE. From start to end, the CDR3 is CASIQASGELFF.

Of note for this clone: The missing CDR3 end, 3 residues past where the read stops, is filled in from the germline J gene. V and J are TRBV18 and TRBJ2-7; 7 bases fit TRBD1. CDR1 KGHSH and CDR2 LQKENI come from the germline V gene. V was pared by 4 bases and J by 2 bases, with 20 bases of the junction left unmatched. This CDR3 is built from 19 residues. The CDR3 bases that were read are TGTGCCAGCTCACGTTTCCACCCGCAGGACGGGACAGCGACCTACGAG. This gives the protein CASSRFHPQDGTATYE. The full CDR3 protein is CASSRFHPQDGTATYEQYF.

About this clone itself: The CDR3 end lies 3 residues beyond the end of the read and is filled in from the germline J gene. The V gene is TRBV5-1, the J gene TRBJ2-7; D might be TRBD1 (5 bases). CDR1 and CDR2 from the germline V gene are SGHRS and YFSETQ. Between the trimmed V and J ends, which lost 0 bases and 3 bases, there was a span of 10 bases. The CDR3 loop spans 14 amino acids. CDR3 amino acids: CASSLARQRYEQYF. The DNA read from the CDR3 is TGCGCCAGCAGCTTGGCTCGACAGCGCTACGAG.

This clone was counted ten times or more. With the read ending 3 residues before the CDR3 end, the germline J gene is used to fill in that end. V and J are TRBV30 and TRBJ2-1; D not certain. This CDR3 is built from 13 residues. The V gene lost 4 bases and the J gene lost 5 bases, with 12 bases spanning the gap. The V gene's germline CDR1 is GTSNPN and CDR2 SVGIG (reference sequence). The CDR3 protein is CAWNSVSDNEQFF. CDR3 DNA (partial): TGTGCCTGGAATTCGGTATCCGACAATGAG.

In the case of this clone: The CDR3 is cut off 3 residues early in the read; its end comes from the germline J gene. The gene calls are TRBV19 and TRBJ2-2; no reliable D call. The CDR3 extends over 14 amino acids. The V end was cut by 4 bases, the J end by 7 bases, with 13 bases between. Germline V gene data show CDR1 as LNHDA and CDR2 as SQIVND (reference sequence). CDR3 sequence: CASSKITKVGELFF. The covered CDR3 bases are TGTGCCAGTAGTAAGATAACTAAAGTCGGGGAG.

This clone was picked up many times. The CDR3 end falls 3 residues outside the read, so it is completed with the germline J gene. The V call is TRBV29-1, the J call TRBJ1-1; possibly TRBD1 for D (5 bases). CDR1 SQVTM and CDR2 ANQGSEA come from the germline V gene. The CDR3 extends over 13 amino acids. Trimming pared 0 bases from V and 5 bases from J, leaving 10 bases between. The covered CDR3 bases are TGCAGCGTTGAAGAACAGGAGGGGACTGAA. Protein: CSVEEQEGTE. The full CDR3 protein reads CSVEEQEGTEAFF.

In regard to this clone: The sequence runs out 3 residues before the end of the CDR3; the remainder is reconstructed from the germline J gene. The rearrangement uses TRBV6-2 or TRBV6-3 and TRBJ2-7, with TRBD2 matching over 10 bases. This CDR3 is built from 15 residues. V was clipped by 5 bases and J by 0 bases; unmatched bases: 4. The germline gives CDR1 MNHEY, CDR2 SVGEGT. Incomplete CDR3 DNA: TGTGCCAGCAGTGTACTAGCGGGGAGCTCCTACGAG. Amino acids: CASSVLAGSSYE. The CDR3 as a whole reads CASSVLAGSSYEQYF.

This clone has just a few counts. With the read ending 3 residues before the CDR3 end, the germline J gene is used to fill in that end. This chain uses TRBV7-6 with TRBJ1-1, with TRBD1 matching over 7 bases. V dropped 2 bases and J dropped 4; count of bases not matched to a gene: 16. CDR3 length: 18 residues. Germline V gives CDR1 SGHVS, CDR2 FNYEAQ. CDR3 residues: CASSLLVQGNVFGTEAFF. CDR3 bases read: TGTGCCAGCAGCTTATTAGTACAGGGGAATGTGTTTGGCACTGAA. Filled out from reference TRBV7-6 and TRBJ1-1, the complete variable domain reads GAGVSQSPRYKVTKRGQDVALRCDPISGHVSLYWYRQALGQGPEFLTYFNYEAQQDKSGLPNDRFSAERPEGSISTLTIQRTEQRDSAMYRCASSLLVQGNVFGTEAFFGQGTRLTVV.

This clone was detected only a few times. The sequence runs out 3 residues before the end of the CDR3; the remainder is reconstructed from the germline J gene. The chain combines TRBV6-2 or TRBV6-3 with TRBJ1-5; D gene ambiguous. V dropped 6 bases and J dropped 6 bases, with 9 bases sitting between them. The CDR3 has 12 residues. The germline gives CDR1 MNHEY, CDR2 SVGEGT. CDR3 bases read: TGTGCCAGCAGCCGTAGTGGTCAGCCC. Its translation: CASSRSGQP. The whole CDR3 protein reads CASSRSGQPQHF.

This clone is termed hyperexpanded. The CDR3 extends 3 residues past the end of the read, so its final part is completed from the germline J gene. Within the sample, other DNA sequences also encode this same CDR3. The chain couples TRBV7-8 to TRBJ2-7; D is unclear. This CDR3 is built from 11 residues. Germline CDR1 SGHVS, CDR2 FQNEAQ. V dropped 5 bases and J dropped 3 bases, with 5 bases sitting between them. This CDR3 reads CASSPNYEQYF. The CDR3 bases that were read are TGTGCCAGCAGCCCCAACTACGAG. Full variable domain (rest looked up from reference TRBV7-8 and TRBJ2-7): GAGVSQSPRYKVAKRGQDVALRCDPISGHVSLFWYQQALGQGPEFLTYFQNEAQLDKSGLPSDRFFAERPEGSVSTLKIQRTQQEDSAVYLCASSPNYEQYFGPGTRLTVT.

This clone was seen more than once but under ten times. The CDR3 end lies 3 residues beyond the end of the read and is filled in from the germline J gene. This chain joins TRBV6-2 or TRBV6-3 and TRBJ1-1; 7 nucleotides agree with TRBD1. Trimming cost V 7 bases and J 1 base; bases outside gene matches: 3. The CDR3 is 13 amino acids. The germline V gene has CDR1 MNHEY and CDR2 SVGEGT. The part of the CDR3 DNA that was read is TGTGCCAGCAAGGGACAGCCGAACACTGAA. Its protein product is CASKGQPNTE. The entire CDR3 reads CASKGQPNTEAFF.

This clone was counted between two and nine times. Sequencing ends 3 residues short of the CDR3 end; the germline J gene provides the rest. The V gene is TRBV19, the J gene TRBJ1-2; D gene ambiguous. Germline CDR1 is LNHDA and CDR2 is SQIVND (reference sequence). This CDR3 spans 13 amino acids. The V gene lost 7 bases and the J gene lost 2 bases, with 11 bases spanning the gap. The CDR3 DNA, read in part, is TGTGCCAGTACCCCGCGGGCGAACTATGGC. Protein product: CASTPRANYG. The CDR3 in its entirety is CASTPRANYGYTF.

This clone was recorded at least ten times. The CDR3 extends 3 residues past the end of the read, so its final part is completed from the germline J gene. V gene TRBV19 combines with J gene TRBJ2-5, with 8 nucleotides matching TRBD1. This CDR3 has 14 amino acids. Germline values: CDR1 LNHDA, CDR2 SQIVND (reference sequence). The J segment lost 5 bases and the V segment lost 9 bases, leaving 11 bases of the junction unmatched. CDR3 sequence reads: CASRSVTGVETQYF. The CDR3 bases that were read are TGTGCCAGCCGAAGTGTGACAGGGGTGGAGACC.

Details on this clone: The read gets to within 3 residues of the CDR3 end, and the germline J gene fills in the rest. The V and J genes are TRBV7-6 and TRBJ1-1; D unclear. Germline V lookup: CDR1 SGHVS, CDR2 FNYEAQ. The CDR3 contains 13 residues. V was cut by 5 bases and J by 0 bases, with 7 bases left in between. The CDR3 loop reads CASSINMNTEAFF. CDR3 DNA, as far as it was read: TGTGCCAGCAGCATTAATATGAACACTGAA.

This clone was counted between two and nine times. The sequence runs out 3 residues before the end of the CDR3; the remainder is reconstructed from the germline J gene. The V and J genes are TRBV5-6 and TRBJ2-5; 9 nucleotides line up with TRBD2. Germline trimming cut 3 bases from V and 3 bases from J; bases unmatched to any gene: 0. This CDR3 contains 13 residues. Germline V lookup: CDR1 SGHDT, CDR2 YYEEEE. CDR3 sequence: CASSSSGKETQYF. CDR3 DNA (partial): TGTGCCAGCAGCTCTAGCGGGAAAGAGACC.

CDR3 DNA (partial): TGTGCCAGCAGCTCCGGACAGTCAAGGCACTACGAG. It yields the protein CASSSGQSRHYE. The whole CDR3 region reads CASSSGQSRHYEQYF. V and J are TRBV7-2 and TRBJ2-7; weak D call: TRBD1 (6 bases). The read comes to an end 3 residues before the CDR3 does, leaving the germline J gene to fill in the end. This CDR3 is 15 amino acids long. The V gene lost 4 bases and the J gene lost 3 bases, with 16 bases spanning the gap. Germline CDR1 is SGHTA and CDR2 is FQGNSA.

This clone was detected ten times or more. The read ends 3 residues before the CDR3 terminus; that terminus is restored from the germline J gene. This chain uses TRBV18 with TRBJ2-5; TRBD1 is a possible D gene (5 bases). Trimming removed 5 bases at V and 5 bases at J, with 15 bases between. Germline V gives CDR1 KGHSH, CDR2 LQKENI. CDR3 size: 14 residues. The CDR3 loop reads CASSARAEMETQYF. The sequenced part of the CDR3 DNA is TGTGCCAGCTCAGCCAGGGCCGAAATGGAGACC.

Details on this clone: The read comes to an end 3 residues before the CDR3 does, leaving the germline J gene to fill in the end. The chain is built from TRBV5-1 and TRBJ1-3, with D perhaps TRBD1 (6 bases). Per germline, CDR1 SGHRS and CDR2 YFSETQ. This CDR3 has 15 residues. Trimming took off 4 bases at V and 1 base at J, with 12 bases between the two ends. The DNA read from the CDR3 is TGCGCCAGCAGCCACACAGGGCTTTCTGGAAACACC. It is translated as CASSHTGLSGNT. The whole CDR3 reads CASSHTGLSGNTIYF.

The CDR3: CASSYLPYEQYF. CDR3 DNA (partial): TGTGCCAGCAGTTACCTACCCTACGAG. The V call is TRBV6-2 or TRBV6-3, the J call TRBJ2-7, with D hard to call. The CDR3 end lies 3 residues beyond the end of the read and is filled in from the germline J gene. The ends were cut back, 2 bases at V and 2 bases at J, with 4 bases in the middle. The germline V gene has CDR1 MNHEY and CDR2 SVGEGT. The CDR3 runs 12 residues.

This clone was detected a few times. The read is 3 residues too short to cover the CDR3 end, so that end is filled in from the germline J gene. The J gene is TRBJ2-5, the V gene TRBV30; the D is unclear. This CDR3 is built from 11 residues. The V gene lost 4 bases and the J gene lost 3 bases, with 6 bases spanning the gap. Germline V gene sequence: CDR1 GTSNPN, CDR2 SVGIG (reference sequence). CDR3 protein: CAWTEKETQYF. Partial CDR3 DNA: TGTGCCTGGACAGAAAAAGAGACC. The entire variable domain, with the rest obtained from reference TRBV30 and TRBJ2-5, is as follows: SQTIHQWPATLVQPVGSPLSLECTVEGTSNPNLYWYRQAAGRGLQLLFYSVGIGQISSEVPQNLSASRPQDRQFILSSKKLLLSDSGFYLCAWTEKETQYFGPGTRLLVL.

There are a few counts of this clone. The read is 3 residues too short to cover the CDR3 end, so that end is filled in from the germline J gene. The chain couples TRBV6-1 to TRBJ2-3; 15 bases fit TRBD2. V lost 4 bases, J lost 4 bases, and 0 bases stayed unmatched. CDR1 MNHNS and CDR2 SASEGT come from the germline V gene. The CDR3 is 15 residues long. The CDR3 bases that were read are TGTGCCAGCAGTGGGACTAGCGGGGGGGCAGATACG. As protein: CASSGTSGGADT. The CDR3, in full, reads CASSGTSGGADTQYF.

Of note for this clone: The CDR3 end lies 3 residues beyond the end of the read and is filled in from the germline J gene. The gene calls are TRBV2 and TRBJ2-7, with D perhaps TRBD1 (6 bases). The CDR3 runs 12 residues. Germline V gene lookup returns CDR1 SNHLY and CDR2 FYNNEI. Trimming pared 9 bases from V and 4 bases from J, leaving 13 bases between. The CDR3 region is CASRQAYYEQYF. The part of the CDR3 DNA that was read is TGTGCCAGTCGACAGGCTTATTACGAG.